The next 15 T cell receptor beta chains were all read from a single sample in a study of blood T cell repertoires in COVID-19. Sequencing was performed with immunoSEQ multiplex PCR; in TCRdb, only in-frame clones are kept and a portion is missing. The table records 350,000 to 400,000 clones, approximately 90% of them present only once. The specimen was PBMCs or T cells enriched from blood (not recorded which). Receptors originate from a woman aged 25 to 39 with acute COVID-19.

The table lists this clone with a count of one. This sequence joins TRBV19 and TRBJ1-4, with D maybe TRBD1 (5 bases). The germline V gene encodes CDR1 LNHDA and CDR2 SQIVND (reference sequence). The CDR3 is 13 amino acids. The ends were cut back, 10 bases at V and 6 bases at J, with 15 bases in the middle. The CDR3, as DNA: TGTGCCACCAAGGGGATCTCGGATGAAAAACTGTTTTTT. Translation: CATKGISDEKLFF.

The chain carries TRBV7-9 and TRBJ1-2; D gene unclear. V was cut by 11 bases and J by 4 bases, with 23 bases left in between. The CDR3 runs 15 residues. In germline, CDR1 is SEHNR, CDR2 FQNEAQ (reference sequence). CDR3 in amino acids: CAVLIPGKGSYGYTF. CDR3 in DNA: TGTGCCGTACTCATTCCGGGGAAGGGTAGCTATGGCTACACCTTC.

CDR3 nucleotide sequence: TGCGCCAGCAGCCAAGATCGGAGGGTCGCGGAAAGGAAACTGTTTTTT. It translates to CASSQDRRVAERKLFF. The chain employs TRBV4-1 and TRBJ1-4; D gene unclear. This CDR3 region has 16 residues. Germline values: CDR1 MGHRA, CDR2 YSYEKL. V shed 0 bases and J shed 11 bases, with 19 bases lying between them.

The chain links TRBV7-3 to TRBJ2-1; the match to TRBD1 covers 9 bases. Germline assignment: CDR1 SGHTA and CDR2 FQGTGA. V lost 4 bases to trimming and J lost 4 bases; unmatched junction nucleotides: 5. The CDR3 is 15 residues long. The CDR3 DNA reads as TGTGCCAGCAGCTCCACCGGGACAGGGTACAATGAGCAGTTCTTC. Translating gives CASSSTGTGYNEQFF.

The gene calls are TRBV19 and TRBJ2-7, with TRBD1 matching 7 bases. The CDR3 consists of 13 residues. Per germline, CDR1 LNHDA and CDR2 SQIVND (reference sequence). Trimming at V came to 5 bases and at J to 4 bases, leaving 5 bases not matched to a gene. The chain's CDR3 is CASSARQGYEQYF. The CDR3 DNA reads TGTGCCAGTAGTGCCCGACAGGGATACGAGCAGTACTTC.

This rearrangement joins TRBV4-1 to TRBJ1-4; 11 bases are shared with TRBD1. Germline V gives CDR1 MGHRA, CDR2 YSYEKL. Trimming cost V 0 bases and J 2 bases; bases outside gene matches: 8. The CDR3 covers 19 residues. CDR3 sequence: CASSQDHGQGAGTNEKLFF. The CDR3 region has the DNA TGCGCCAGCAGCCAAGACCACGGACAGGGGGCTGGGACTAATGAAAAACTGTTTTTT.

The J gene is TRBJ2-1, the V gene TRBV5-1; 8 bases match TRBD1. The CDR3 loop spans 12 amino acids. V shed 1 base, J shed 10 bases, and the junction held 1 base outside the gene matches. Germline CDR1 and CDR2: SGHRS and YFSETQ. The CDR3 region is CASSLTGGEQFF. CDR3 nucleotides: TGCGCCAGCAGCTTGACAGGGGGAGAGCAGTTCTTC.

V is TRBV6-2 or TRBV6-3 and J is TRBJ1-5; D is ambiguous. Germline CDR1 MNHEY, CDR2 SVGEGT. V was trimmed by 0 bases and J by 7 bases, leaving 19 bases between them. The CDR3 consists of 17 residues. The CDR3 protein is CASSYSNPLLPNQPQHF. CDR3 coding DNA: TGTGCCAGCAGTTACTCGAATCCTTTGCTACCAAACCAGCCCCAGCATTTT.

The chain is built from TRBV18 and TRBJ2-6, with D perhaps matching TRBD2 (5 bases). Germline loops: CDR1 KGHSH, CDR2 LQKENI. Trimming cost V 6 bases and J 0 bases, with 6 bases left between them. The CDR3 totals 14 residues. Written as DNA, the CDR3 is TGTGCCAGCTCTGAGGGCTCTGGGGCCAACGTCCTGACTTTC. This codes for CASSEGSGANVLTF. Full variable domain (remainder filled in from reference TRBV18 and TRBJ2-6): NAGVMQNPRHLVRRRGQEARLRCSPMKGHSHVYWYRQLPEEGLKFMVYLQKENIIDESGMPKERFSAEFPKEGPSILRIQQVVRGDSAAYFCASSEGSGANVLTFGAGSRLTVL.

The V call is TRBV7-6, the J call TRBJ2-1; 7 positions agree with TRBD2. V was clipped by 1 base and J by 1 base; unmatched bases: 4. The CDR3 is 16 amino acids. Germline CDR1 reads SGHVS; CDR2 reads FNYEAQ. CDR3 amino acids: CASSLVGGKSYNEQFF. The CDR3 coding sequence is TGTGCCAGCAGCTTAGTCGGGGGGAAATCCTACAATGAGCAGTTCTTC. Combining the CDR3 with reference TRBV7-6 and TRBJ2-1 gives the whole variable domain GAGVSQSPRYKVTKRGQDVALRCDPISGHVSLYWYRQALGQGPEFLTYFNYEAQQDKSGLPNDRFSAERPEGSISTLTIQRTEQRDSAMYRCASSLVGGKSYNEQFFGPGTRLTVL.

This chain connects TRBV5-5 to TRBJ2-1; D ambiguous. Deletions cut 1 base from V and 4 bases from J, with 6 bases between. The CDR3 is made up of 13 amino acids. CDR1 is SGHKS, CDR2 YYEKEE, per germline (reference sequence). DNA for the CDR3: TGTGCCAGCAGCTTGCTAGGTTACAATGAGCAGTTCTTC. Residues: CASSLLGYNEQFF.

The chain couples TRBV19 to TRBJ1-2; tentative D call: TRBD1 (5 bases). This CDR3 comprises 15 residues. Per the germline V gene, CDR1 is LNHDA and CDR2 is SQIVND (reference sequence). V lost 2 bases and J lost 4, with 14 bases in between. CDR3: CASSINRSGSYGYTF. In nucleotides, the CDR3 is TGTGCCAGTAGTATAAACAGGTCCGGGAGCTATGGCTACACCTTC. The full variable domain, rest sourced from reference TRBV19 and TRBJ1-2, is DGGITQSPKYLFRKEGQNVTLSCEQNLNHDAMYWYRQDPGQGLRLIYYSQIVNDFQKGDIAEGYSVSREKKESFPLTVTSAQKNPTAFYLCASSINRSGSYGYTFGSGTRLTVV.

The J gene is TRBJ2-7, the V gene TRBV14, with a weak D call TRBD2 (6 bases). The germline CDR1 and CDR2 sequences are SGHDN and FVKESK. With 2 bases removed from V and 2 bases from J, the gap between germline ends came to 19 bases. The CDR3 sequence is 17 residues long. The CDR3 is CASSQRHILAGTYEQYF. CDR3 nucleotides: TGTGCCAGCAGCCAACGTCATATACTTGCGGGAACCTACGAGCAGTACTTC.

This sequence joins TRBV7-9 and TRBJ2-7, with a weak D call TRBD2 (6 bases). V lost 7 bases and J 2 bases, leaving 18 bases between the germline ends. In germline, CDR1 is SEHNR, CDR2 FQNEAQ (reference sequence). CDR3 size: 15 residues. CDR3 coding DNA: TGTGCCAGCATCGCGGAGGGACGCCCTACCTACGAGCAGTACTTC. Amino acids: CASIAEGRPTYEQYF.

The V and J genes are TRBV27 and TRBJ1-2; 9 nucleotides align to TRBD1. Germline V gene data show CDR1 as MNHEY and CDR2 as SMNVEV (reference sequence). The J segment lost 7 bases and the V segment lost 3 bases, leaving 6 bases of the junction unmatched. This CDR3 is built from 14 residues. The chain's CDR3 is CASSFRDRGTGYTF. DNA for the CDR3: TGTGCCAGCAGTTTTCGTGACAGGGGGACTGGCTACACCTTC.